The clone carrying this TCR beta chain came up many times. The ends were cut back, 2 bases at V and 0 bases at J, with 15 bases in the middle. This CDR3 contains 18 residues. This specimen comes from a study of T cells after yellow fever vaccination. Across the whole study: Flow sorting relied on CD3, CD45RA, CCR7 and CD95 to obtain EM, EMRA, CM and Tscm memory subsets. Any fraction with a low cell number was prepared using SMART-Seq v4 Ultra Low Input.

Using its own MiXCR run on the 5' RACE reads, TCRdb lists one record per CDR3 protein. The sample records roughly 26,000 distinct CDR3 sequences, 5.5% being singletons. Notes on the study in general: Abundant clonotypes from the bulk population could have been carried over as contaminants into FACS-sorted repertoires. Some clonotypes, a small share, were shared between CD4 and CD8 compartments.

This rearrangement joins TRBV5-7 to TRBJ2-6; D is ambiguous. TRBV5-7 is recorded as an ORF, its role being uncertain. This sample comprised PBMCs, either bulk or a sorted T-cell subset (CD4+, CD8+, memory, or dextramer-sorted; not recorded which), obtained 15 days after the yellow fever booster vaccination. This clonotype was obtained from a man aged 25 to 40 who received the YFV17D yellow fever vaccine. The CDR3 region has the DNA TGTGCCAGCAGCTTTAGCCCCCTCGGATTCTCTGGGGCCAACGTCCTGACTTTC. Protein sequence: CASSFSPLGFSGANVLTF.